The clone carrying this TCR beta chain was seen only a few times. Time point here: persistent/refractory GD, antithyroid drugs over 5 years with positive TRAb. PBMC-extracted RNA yielded the TCR library. These data come from a study of regulatory T cells in long-lasting Graves disease. The V gene lost 5 bases and the J gene lost 2 bases, with 3 bases spanning the gap. Germline lookup yields CDR1 SQVTM and CDR2 ANQGSEA. The CDR3 spans 10 residues. CDR3 regions were amplified by Arm-PCR using iRepertoire HTBI primers to build TCR beta libraries. TCRdb called the multiplex PCR reads again in MiXCR, with one record for every CDR3 protein. Here the sample spans 350,000 to 500,000 distinct CDR3 sequences, 21% being singletons.

This TCR was recovered from a female donor with Graves disease. Sequenced here: peripheral blood mononuclear cells (PBMCs), sampled when the disease was refractory, from a patient treated with antithyroid drugs. The V call is TRBV29-1, the J call TRBJ1-1, with D uncertain. The CDR3 reads CSVSNTEAFF. Written as DNA, the CDR3 is TGCAGCGTTTCAAACACTGAAGCTTTCTTT.